These T cell receptor beta chains were read from a single sample in a study of blood T cells in healthy people across ages. TCRdb used MiXCR to reprocess the 5' RACE reads, holding one entry per CDR3 protein. The data show around 1,700,000 distinct CDR3 sequences, 28% seen once. Sequenced input: blood. The source of these receptors is a woman aged 25 to 39 in good health. The CDR3 runs from the conserved cysteine through the conserved F or W. The order of the fields is CDR3 DNA, CDR3 protein, J gene, CDR3 length, clone size, D gene, V gene. D genes are given only for firm matches. Not all rows give a size; the values are once, few, many and, for expanded clones, a class.

cdr3_nt: TGCGCCAGCAGCTCAGAACTTGTAGATACGCAGTATTTT; cdr3_aa: CASSSELVDTQYF; j_call: TRBJ2-3; cdr3_length: 13; clone_size: .; d_call: .; v_call: TRBV5-1
cdr3_nt: TGCGCCAGCAGCGACTATACAGGAAACTACGAGCAGTACTTC; cdr3_aa: CASSDYTGNYEQYF; j_call: TRBJ2-7; cdr3_length: 14; clone_size: many; d_call: .; v_call: TRBV4-3
cdr3_nt: TGTGCCAGCGGCCGGGACCACACAGATACGCAGTATTTT; cdr3_aa: CASGRDHTDTQYF; j_call: TRBJ2-3; cdr3_length: 13; clone_size: few; d_call: .; v_call: TRBV6-5
cdr3_nt: TGCAGTGTACTCCTCAGGGGGCTCGGAAACACCATATATTTT; cdr3_aa: CSVLLRGLGNTIYF; j_call: TRBJ1-3; cdr3_length: 14; clone_size: .; d_call: TRBD1; v_call: TRBV20-1
cdr3_nt: TGCGCCAGCAGTAAATCACGGGGGGAGTACAATGAGCAGTTCTTC; cdr3_aa: CASSKSRGEYNEQFF; j_call: TRBJ2-1; cdr3_length: 15; clone_size: .; d_call: TRBD2; v_call: TRBV5-1
cdr3_nt: TGTGCCAGCAGCCGCGCCGACATGCCCCAAGAGACCCAGTACTTC; cdr3_aa: CASSRADMPQETQYF; j_call: TRBJ2-5; cdr3_length: 15; clone_size: few; d_call: .; v_call: TRBV5-6
cdr3_nt: TGTGCCAGCTCACCAATTCGGGACAGGACCACAGATACGCAGTATTTT; cdr3_aa: CASSPIRDRTTDTQYF; j_call: TRBJ2-3; cdr3_length: 16; clone_size: .; d_call: TRBD1; v_call: TRBV18
cdr3_nt: TGTACCAGCAGTTTTATAGGACAGGTGGCATTAGAGACCCAGTACTTC; cdr3_aa: CTSSFIGQVALETQYF; j_call: TRBJ2-5; cdr3_length: 16; clone_size: .; d_call: TRBD1; v_call: TRBV28
cdr3_nt: TGTGCCAGCAGTTACTCTCCACTTCGACAGTACCCCTACGAGCAGTACTTC; cdr3_aa: CASSYSPLRQYPYEQYF; j_call: TRBJ2-7; cdr3_length: 17; clone_size: .; d_call: .; v_call: TRBV6-2/TRBV6-3
cdr3_nt: TGCAGTGCTACCCGACTAGCGGGAGGGCGCTACGAGCAGTACTTC; cdr3_aa: CSATRLAGGRYEQYF; j_call: TRBJ2-7; cdr3_length: 15; clone_size: many; d_call: TRBD2; v_call: TRBV20-1
cdr3_nt: TGTGCTAGTGGTTATCTTGTGGGGTTTACCGGGGAGCTGTTTTTT; cdr3_aa: CASGYLVGFTGELFF; j_call: TRBJ2-2; cdr3_length: 15; clone_size: few; d_call: .; v_call: TRBV12-5
cdr3_nt: TGTGCCAGCAGTTGGTCCGATACAGGGGCCTACGAGCAGTACTTC; cdr3_aa: CASSWSDTGAYEQYF; j_call: TRBJ2-7; cdr3_length: 15; clone_size: .; d_call: TRBD1; v_call: TRBV12-3/TRBV12-4
cdr3_nt: TGTGCCAGCAGTTTGCGGGGGCGGATCTCAGATACGCAGTATTTT; cdr3_aa: CASSLRGRISDTQYF; j_call: TRBJ2-3; cdr3_length: 15; clone_size: .; d_call: .; v_call: TRBV28
cdr3_nt: TGCAGTGCGGATCTAGCGGGCGCGAGCTCCTACGAGCAGTACTTC; cdr3_aa: CSADLAGASSYEQYF; j_call: TRBJ2-7; cdr3_length: 15; clone_size: .; d_call: TRBD2; v_call: TRBV20-1
cdr3_nt: TGCGCCAGCAGCTTGGATAGCGGAAGCACAGATACGCAGTATTTT; cdr3_aa: CASSLDSGSTDTQYF; j_call: TRBJ2-3; cdr3_length: 15; clone_size: .; d_call: .; v_call: TRBV5-1
cdr3_nt: TGTGCCACCAGCGGAGCCCGTAATCAGCCCCAGCATTTT; cdr3_aa: CATSGARNQPQHF; j_call: TRBJ1-5; cdr3_length: 13; clone_size: .; d_call: .; v_call: TRBV15